The clone carrying this TCR beta chain was picked up one time. Its antigen is not identified. This entry belongs to a study of graft-versus-host responses after intestinal transplantation. The study's findings and limits: High graft-versus-host to host-versus-graft clonal ratios were found in allografts of patients who had graft-donor T cell macrochimerism. Researchers found GvH clones in recipient marrow, and some showed up first in ileum or blood.

Profiling relied on immunoSEQ multiplex PCR, and the TCRdb table lists in-frame clones only, not all of them. In the table there are 20,000 or so clones, roughly four fifths of which are singletons. The sequencing here drew on PBMCs, taken 14 days after transplant. The receptor comes from a human patient who received an intestinal transplant, so some T cells may come from the graft donor.

The CDR3 sequence is CASMGLAGVVEQFF. The CDR3 region has the DNA TGTGCCAGTATGGGTTTAGCGGGAGTGGTTGAGCAGTTCTTC. The V gene is TRBV5-5, the J gene TRBJ2-1, with TRBD2 identical over 9 bases. Germline V gives CDR1 SGHKS, CDR2 YYEKEE (reference sequence). The junction had 12 bases not matched to a gene; V was cut back by 8 bases and J by 9 bases. The CDR3 is made up of 14 amino acids.